This T cell receptor beta chain was sequenced during a study of cytomegalovirus exposure and HLA in healthy donors. Findings of the study overall: Presence/absence analyses rested on an assumption that sequencing depth was roughly uniform across donors.

Trimming pared 4 bases from V and 6 bases from J, leaving 13 bases between. The length of the CDR3 is 14 residues. Germline CDR1 MDHEN, CDR2 SYDVKM. There are a few counts of this clone. Its antigen is currently unknown. The PCR ran on 60 Vbeta and 13 Jbeta primers. Method: immunoSEQ multiplex PCR; TCRdb's copy keeps in-frame clones and lacks some. This table holds over 150,000 clones, roughly 80% found once. This chain uses TRBV28 with TRBJ1-5, with D possibly matching TRBD1 (6 bases). The specimen was PBMCs. The source of this sequence is a man between 45 and 60 years old in good health and CMV-seropositive. CDR3 nucleotide sequence: TGTGCCAGCAGTTATCGGGACATTACTCAGCCCCAGCATTTT. Amino acid sequence: CASSYRDITQPQHF.